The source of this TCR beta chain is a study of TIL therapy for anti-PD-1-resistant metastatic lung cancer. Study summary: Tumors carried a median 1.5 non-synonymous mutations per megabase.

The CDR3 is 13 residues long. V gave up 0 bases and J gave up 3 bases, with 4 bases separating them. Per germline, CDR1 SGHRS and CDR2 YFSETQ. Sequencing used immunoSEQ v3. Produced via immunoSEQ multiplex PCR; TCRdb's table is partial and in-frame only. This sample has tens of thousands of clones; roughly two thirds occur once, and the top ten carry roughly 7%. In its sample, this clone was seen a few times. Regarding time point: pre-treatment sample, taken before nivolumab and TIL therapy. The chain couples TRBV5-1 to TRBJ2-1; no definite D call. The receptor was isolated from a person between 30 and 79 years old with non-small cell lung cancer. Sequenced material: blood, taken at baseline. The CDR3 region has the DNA TGCGCCAGCAGCTTGGGCGGCTACAATGAGCAGTTCTTC. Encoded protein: CASSLGGYNEQFF.